The entry that follows covers one T cell receptor beta chain sequence. These data are taken from a study of blood T cell repertoires in COVID-19. The data were produced by immunoSEQ multiplex PCR, yet TCRdb's version contains in-frame clones alone and is incomplete. This sample has about 300,000 clones, with roughly 89% found just once. The germline gives CDR1 MNHEY, CDR2 SVGAGI. CDR3 length equals 14 residues. V shed 6 bases and J 11 bases; nucleotides not matched to a gene: 13. This chain links TRBV6-5 with TRBJ2-1; 7 bases align to TRBD2. The origin of this receptor is a woman between 50 and 59 years old who had been exposed to COVID-19. Sequencing was carried out using PBMCs or T cells enriched from blood (not recorded which). CDR3: CASRTRGGDGKQFF. CDR3 coding DNA: TGTGCCAGCAGGACCCGCGGGGGTGACGGCAAGCAGTTCTTC.